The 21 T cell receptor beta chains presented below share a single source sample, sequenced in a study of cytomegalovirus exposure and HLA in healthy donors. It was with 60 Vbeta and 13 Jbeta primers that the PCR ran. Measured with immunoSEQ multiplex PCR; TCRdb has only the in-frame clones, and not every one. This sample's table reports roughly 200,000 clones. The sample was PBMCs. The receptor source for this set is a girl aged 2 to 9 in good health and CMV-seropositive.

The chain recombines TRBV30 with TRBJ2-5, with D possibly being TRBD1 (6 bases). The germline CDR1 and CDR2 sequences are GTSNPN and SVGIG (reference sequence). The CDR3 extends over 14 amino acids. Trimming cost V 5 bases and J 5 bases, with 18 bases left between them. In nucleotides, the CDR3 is TGTGCCTGGGGGAAAACAGGGTTGGGCGAGACCCAGTACTTC. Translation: CAWGKTGLGETQYF.

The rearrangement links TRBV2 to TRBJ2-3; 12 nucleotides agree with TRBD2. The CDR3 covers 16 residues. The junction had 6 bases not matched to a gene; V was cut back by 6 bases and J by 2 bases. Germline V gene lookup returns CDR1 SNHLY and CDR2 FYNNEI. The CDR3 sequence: CASRGGLAGNTDTQYF. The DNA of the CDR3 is TGTGCCAGCAGGGGAGGACTAGCGGGGAACACAGATACGCAGTATTTT.

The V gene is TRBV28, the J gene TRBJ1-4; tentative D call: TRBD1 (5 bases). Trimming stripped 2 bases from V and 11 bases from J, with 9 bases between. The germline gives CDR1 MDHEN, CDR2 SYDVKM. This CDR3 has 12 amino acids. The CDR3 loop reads CASSLVGAKLFF. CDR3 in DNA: TGTGCCAGCAGTTTAGTTGGGGCGAAACTGTTTTTT.

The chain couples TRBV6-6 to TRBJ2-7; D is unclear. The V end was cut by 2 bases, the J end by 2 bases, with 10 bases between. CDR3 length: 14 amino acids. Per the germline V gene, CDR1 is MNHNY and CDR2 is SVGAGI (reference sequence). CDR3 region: CASSYGQRTYEQYF. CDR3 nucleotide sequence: TGTGCCAGCAGTTACGGGCAACGGACCTACGAGCAGTACTTC.

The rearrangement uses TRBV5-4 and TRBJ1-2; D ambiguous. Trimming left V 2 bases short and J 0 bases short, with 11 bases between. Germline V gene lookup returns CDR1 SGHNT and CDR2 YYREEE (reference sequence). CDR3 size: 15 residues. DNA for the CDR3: TGTGCCAGCAGCTTTCCGGCAGGCACTAACTATGGCTACACCTTC. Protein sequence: CASSFPAGTNYGYTF. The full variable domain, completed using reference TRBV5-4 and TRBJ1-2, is ETGVTQSPTHLIKTRGQQVTLRCSSQSGHNTVSWYQQALGQGPQFIFQYYREEENGRGNFPPRFSGLQFPNYSSELNVNALELDDSALYLCASSFPAGTNYGYTFGSGTRLTVV.

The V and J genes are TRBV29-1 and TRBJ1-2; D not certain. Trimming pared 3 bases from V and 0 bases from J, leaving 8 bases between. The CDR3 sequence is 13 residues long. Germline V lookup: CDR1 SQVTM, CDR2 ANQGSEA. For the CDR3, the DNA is TGCAGCGTTGATATAGAAGCTAACTATGGCTACACCTTC. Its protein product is CSVDIEANYGYTF.

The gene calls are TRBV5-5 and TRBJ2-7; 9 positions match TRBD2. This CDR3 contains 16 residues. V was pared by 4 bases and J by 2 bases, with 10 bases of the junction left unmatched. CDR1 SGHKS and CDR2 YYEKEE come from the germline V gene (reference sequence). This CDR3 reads CASSRAGGERTYEQYF. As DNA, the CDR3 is TGTGCCAGCAGCCGGGCGGGAGGGGAACGGACCTACGAGCAGTACTTC. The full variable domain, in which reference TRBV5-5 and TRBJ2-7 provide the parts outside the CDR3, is DAGVTQSPTHLIKTRGQQVTLRCSPISGHKSVSWYQQVLGQGPQFIFQYYEKEERGRGNFPDRFSARQFPNYSSELNVNALLLGDSALYLCASSRAGGERTYEQYFGPGTRLTVT.

CDR3 sequence reads: CASSASGGGRRGTDTQYF. The CDR3 DNA reads as TGTGCCAGCAGCGCTTCCGGTGGCGGGAGGAGGGGCACAGATACGCAGTATTTT. The J gene is TRBJ2-3, the V gene TRBV2; 8 nucleotides agree with TRBD2. The CDR3 extends over 18 amino acids. V dropped 6 bases and J dropped 1; count of bases not matched to a gene: 15. CDR1 and CDR2 (germline): SNHLY, FYNNEI.

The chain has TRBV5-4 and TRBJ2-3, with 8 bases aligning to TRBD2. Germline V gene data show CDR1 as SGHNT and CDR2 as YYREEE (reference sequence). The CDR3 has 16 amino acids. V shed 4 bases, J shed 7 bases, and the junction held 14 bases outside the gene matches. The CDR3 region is CASSQSSGTRVNTQYF. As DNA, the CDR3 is TGTGCCAGCAGCCAAAGCTCTGGGACTAGGGTAAATACGCAGTATTTT.

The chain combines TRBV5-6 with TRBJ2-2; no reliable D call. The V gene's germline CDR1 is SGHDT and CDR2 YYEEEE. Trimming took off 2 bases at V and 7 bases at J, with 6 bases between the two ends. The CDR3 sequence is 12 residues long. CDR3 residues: CASSFTDGELFF. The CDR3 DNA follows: TGTGCCAGCAGCTTTACAGACGGGGAGCTGTTTTTT.

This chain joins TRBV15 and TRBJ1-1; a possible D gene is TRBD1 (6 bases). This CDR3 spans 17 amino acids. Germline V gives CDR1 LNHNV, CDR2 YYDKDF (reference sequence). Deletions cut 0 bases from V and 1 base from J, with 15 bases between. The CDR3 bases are TGTGCCACCAGCAGAGACAACAGGGTGGAGGAGAACACTGAAGCTTTCTTT. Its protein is CATSRDNRVEENTEAFF.

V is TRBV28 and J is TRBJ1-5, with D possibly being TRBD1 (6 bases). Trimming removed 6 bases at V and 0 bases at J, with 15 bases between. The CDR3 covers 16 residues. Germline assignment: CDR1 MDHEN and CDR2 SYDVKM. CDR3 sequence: CASRGQLVYSNQPQHF. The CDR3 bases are TGTGCCAGCAGAGGACAGCTGGTTTATAGCAATCAGCCCCAGCATTTT.

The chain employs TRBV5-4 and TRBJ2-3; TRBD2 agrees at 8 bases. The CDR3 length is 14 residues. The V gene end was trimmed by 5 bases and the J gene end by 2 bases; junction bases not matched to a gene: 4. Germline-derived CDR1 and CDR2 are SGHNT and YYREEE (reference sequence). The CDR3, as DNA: TGTGCCAGCAGTGGTAGCGGGACCACAGATACGCAGTATTTT. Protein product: CASSGSGTTDTQYF.

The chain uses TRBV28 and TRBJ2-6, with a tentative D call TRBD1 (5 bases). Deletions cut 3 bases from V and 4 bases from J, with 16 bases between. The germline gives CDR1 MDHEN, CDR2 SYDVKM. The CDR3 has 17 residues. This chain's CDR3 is CASSFQGHTFGANVLTF. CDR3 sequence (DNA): TGTGCCAGCAGTTTCCAGGGTCACACGTTCGGGGCCAACGTCCTGACTTTC.

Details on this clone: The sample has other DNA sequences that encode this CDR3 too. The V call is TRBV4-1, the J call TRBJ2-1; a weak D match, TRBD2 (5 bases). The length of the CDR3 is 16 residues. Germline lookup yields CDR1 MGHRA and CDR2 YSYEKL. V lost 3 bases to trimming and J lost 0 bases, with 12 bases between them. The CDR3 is CASSHGGLASYNEQFF. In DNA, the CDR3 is TGCGCCAGCAGCCACGGAGGACTGGCCTCCTACAATGAGCAGTTCTTC.

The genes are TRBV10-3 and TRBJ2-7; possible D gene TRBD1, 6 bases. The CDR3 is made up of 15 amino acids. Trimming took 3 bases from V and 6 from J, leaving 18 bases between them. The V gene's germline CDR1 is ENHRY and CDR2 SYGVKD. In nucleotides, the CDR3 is TGTGCCATCAGTGAAGTGAGTTTCCAGACAGGCGAGCAGTACTTC. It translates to CAISEVSFQTGEQYF.

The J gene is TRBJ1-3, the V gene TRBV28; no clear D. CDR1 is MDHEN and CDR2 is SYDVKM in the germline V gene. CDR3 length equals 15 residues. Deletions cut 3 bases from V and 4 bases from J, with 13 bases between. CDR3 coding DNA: TGTGCCAGCAGTTTTTTGGGAGCTTTAGGAAACACCATATATTTT. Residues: CASSFLGALGNTIYF.

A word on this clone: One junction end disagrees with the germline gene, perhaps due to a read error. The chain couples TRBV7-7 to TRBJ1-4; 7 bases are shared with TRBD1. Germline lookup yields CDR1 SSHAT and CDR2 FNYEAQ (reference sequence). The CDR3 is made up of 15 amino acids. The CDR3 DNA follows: TGTGCTAGCAGCTTAGCCACAGGGGAAGGTGAAAAACTGTTTTTT. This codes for CASSLATGEGEKLFF.

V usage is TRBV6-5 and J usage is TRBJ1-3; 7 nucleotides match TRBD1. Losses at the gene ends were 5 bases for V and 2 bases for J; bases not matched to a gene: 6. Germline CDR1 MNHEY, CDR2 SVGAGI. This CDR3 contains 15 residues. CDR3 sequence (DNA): TGTGCCAGCAGTCCCGACAGGGACGCTGGAAACACCATATATTTT. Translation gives CASSPDRDAGNTIYF.

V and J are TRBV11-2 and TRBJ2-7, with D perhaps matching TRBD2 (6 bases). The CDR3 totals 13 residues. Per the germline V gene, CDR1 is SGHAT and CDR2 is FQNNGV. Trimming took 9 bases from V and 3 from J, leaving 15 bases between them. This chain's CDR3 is CASFRDWYYEQYF. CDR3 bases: TGTGCCAGTTTCCGGGACTGGTACTACGAGCAGTACTTC.

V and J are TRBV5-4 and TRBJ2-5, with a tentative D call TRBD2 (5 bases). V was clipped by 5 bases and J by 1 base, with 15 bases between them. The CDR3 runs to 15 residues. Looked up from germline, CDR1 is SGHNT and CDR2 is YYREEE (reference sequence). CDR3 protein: CASSLPPSSQETQYF. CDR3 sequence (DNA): TGTGCCAGCAGTCTCCCGCCTAGCAGCCAAGAGACCCAGTACTTC.